The present T cell receptor beta chain was sequenced within a study of spatial heterogeneity in lung cancer. Overall study context: On average, each unique TCR and UMI combination appeared more than ten times in raw reads.

This clonotype was seen ten or more times. Indicated time point: sample taken at primary tumor resection. Extraction of whole RNA from tumor, nontumor lung or frozen PBMC preceded unsorted sequencing. The approximately 67 donors had untreated early-stage non-small cell lung cancer. Looked up from germline, CDR1 is SGHRS and CDR2 is YFSETQ. The CDR3 runs to 13 residues. V lost 6 bases and J 3 bases, leaving 11 bases between the germline ends. Every molecule of TCR cDNA had its own unique molecular identifier. TCRdb itself ran the 5' RACE reads through MiXCR, one entry per CDR3 protein. The table shows some 15,000 distinct CDR3 sequences, with roughly 15% occurring only once.

The chain has TRBV5-1 and TRBJ2-3; either TRBD1 or TRBD2 may supply D (5 bases each). This specimen consisted of PBMCs, obtained at surgery. The origin of this receptor is a male donor with early-stage non-small cell lung cancer. This CDR3 is CASTGQNTDTQYF. The DNA for the CDR3 is TGCGCCAGCACGGGGCAGAATACAGATACGCAGTATTTT.